These 31 T cell receptor beta chains share one sample of origin, sequenced in a study of T cell clonality in common variable immunodeficiency. Sequencing used immunoSEQ multiplex PCR; TCRdb keeps in-frame clones, though not all of them. Observed in the sample are about 52,000 clones, none of them singletons. What was sequenced was peripheral blood mononuclear cells. These receptors originate from a person aged 18 to 75 in good health.

A word on this clone: The CDR3 extends 3 residues past the end of the read, so its final part is completed from the germline J gene. The same CDR3 can be traced to other DNA sequences in this sample. The chain couples TRBV20-1 to TRBJ2-7; D call uncertain. The CDR3 covers 12 residues. V was cut by 0 bases and J by 3 bases, with 6 bases left in between. CDR1 DFQATT and CDR2 SNEGSKA come from the germline V gene (reference sequence). Here the CDR3 reads CSARDQGYEQYF. The sequenced CDR3 bases are TGCAGTGCTAGAGATCAAGGCTACGAG.

In its sample, this clone was seen many times. The read ends 3 residues early relative to the CDR3; the germline J gene fills the gap. The gene calls are TRBV28 and TRBJ2-5, with 9 bases fitting TRBD2. The CDR3 covers 15 residues. Germline V gene lookup returns CDR1 MDHEN and CDR2 SYDVKM. The J segment lost 7 bases and the V segment lost 2 bases, leaving 8 bases of the junction unmatched. CDR3 amino acids: CASSLGFSGSGTQYF. CDR3 DNA, as far as it was read: TGTGCCAGCAGTTTAGGTTTTAGCGGGAGTGGGACC.

On this clone: The read comes to an end 3 residues before the CDR3 does, leaving the germline J gene to fill in the end. This chain uses TRBV7-9 with TRBJ1-4, with D tentatively TRBD1 (5 bases). The germline gives CDR1 SEHNR, CDR2 FQNEAQ (reference sequence). This CDR3 has 13 residues. The part of the CDR3 DNA that was read is TGTGCCAGCAGTTTTGGGGGGGAAGAGAAA. This gives the protein CASSFGGEEK. The whole CDR3 sequence reads CASSFGGEEKLFF.

There are many counts of this clone. The read falls 3 residues short of the CDR3 end, and the missing part is taken from the germline J gene. The chain recombines TRBV7-2 with TRBJ2-3; D unresolved. The CDR3 has 12 residues. Looked up from germline, CDR1 is SGHTA and CDR2 is FQGNSA. V was cut by 3 bases and J by 8 bases, with 9 bases left in between. The CDR3 is CASSFGRATQYF. The CDR3 DNA, read in part, is TGTGCCAGCAGCTTCGGTAGGGCTACG.

Many counts were recorded for this clone. The CDR3 end lies 3 residues beyond the end of the read and is filled in from the germline J gene. V is TRBV6-2 or TRBV6-3 and J is TRBJ2-6, with 8 bases fitting TRBD1. V shed 10 bases, J shed 0 bases, and the junction held 11 bases outside the gene matches. This CDR3 contains 17 residues. Germline-derived CDR1 and CDR2 are MNHEY and SVGEGT. The CDR3 bases that were read are TGTGCCACCCTTAGGGGACAGGCACCCTCTGGGGCCAACGTC. It specifies CATLRGQAPSGANV. The CDR3, in full, reads CATLRGQAPSGANVLTF.

A remark on this clone: The read finishes 3 residues shy of the CDR3 end, and the germline J gene is used to complete it. This chain connects TRBV19 to TRBJ2-7, with a possible D match to TRBD1 (6 bases). There are 15 residues in the CDR3. V lost 1 base, J lost 6 bases, and 16 bases lay in between. Per the germline V gene, CDR1 is LNHDA and CDR2 is SQIVND (reference sequence). The CDR3 spells CASSIARTVGVEQYF. The CDR3 bases that were read are TGTGCCAGTAGTATAGCCCGGACAGTAGGGGTCGAG.

The sample holds many counts of this clone. The read ends 3 residues shy of where the CDR3 ends; the end is completed using the germline J gene. This rearrangement joins TRBV20-1 to TRBJ2-7, with D possibly matching TRBD1 (6 bases). CDR3 length: 11 amino acids. Germline CDR1 DFQATT, CDR2 SNEGSKA (reference sequence). Trimming left V 8 bases short and J 2 bases short, with 10 bases between. CDR3 DNA, as far as it was read: TGCAGTACGAACAGGGCCTACGAG. Amino acid sequence: CSTNRAYE. In full, the CDR3 is CSTNRAYEQYF.

At least ten counts were recorded for this clone. CDR3: CASSFTYRAGELFF. The part of the CDR3 DNA that was read is TGTGCCAGCTCCTTTACGTATAGAGCCGGGGAG. V usage is TRBV18 and J usage is TRBJ2-2; no clear D. With the read ending 3 residues before the CDR3 end, the germline J gene is used to fill in that end. V lost 6 bases to trimming and J lost 6 bases, with 14 bases between them. The germline CDR1 and CDR2 sequences are KGHSH and LQKENI. The CDR3 is 14 amino acids.

This clone was counted only a few times. Read data end 3 residues before the CDR3 end; the end is taken from the germline J gene. J is TRBJ1-3 and V is TRBV19; D is undetermined. In germline, CDR1 is LNHDA, CDR2 SQIVND (reference sequence). This CDR3 has 12 amino acids. V was pared by 4 bases and J by 8 bases, with 9 bases between. CDR3 protein: CASSSDGDTIYF. The CDR3 DNA, read in part, is TGTGCCAGTAGTAGCGACGGGGACACC.

The CDR3 DNA, read in part, is TGCGCCAGCAGTGAGTCCCAGCAGGCCGGCTATGGC. Translating gives CASSESQQAGYG. The full CDR3 sequence reads CASSESQQAGYGYTF. The chain carries TRBV10-2 and TRBJ1-2; D not resolved. The read ends 3 residues before the CDR3 terminus; that terminus is restored from the germline J gene. Trimming removed 0 bases from V and 4 bases from J, with 12 bases in between. The CDR3 sequence is 15 residues long. Germline CDR1 is WSHSY and CDR2 is SAAADI.

This clone was found a few times. The CDR3 reads CASSSRQGGQETQYF. CDR3 bases read: TGTGCCAGCAGCTCAAGACAGGGGGGCCAAGAGACC. This sequence joins TRBV11-3 and TRBJ2-5, with 9 bases matching TRBD1. The read is 3 residues too short to cover the CDR3 end, so that end is filled in from the germline J gene. CDR1 and CDR2 (germline): SGHNT, YENEEA. This CDR3 has 15 residues. V was pared by 4 bases and J by 1 base, with 4 bases of the junction left unmatched. Combining the CDR3 with reference TRBV11-3 and TRBJ2-5 gives the whole variable domain EAGVVQSPRYKIIEKKQPVAFWCNPISGHNTLYWYLQNLGQGPELLIRYENEEAVDDSQLPKDRFSAERLKGVDSTLKIQPAELGDSAVYLCASSSRQGGQETQYFGPGTRLLVL.

This clone was seen ten or more times. The sequenced fragment ends 3 residues before the CDR3 boundary, so the rest is inferred from the germline J gene. V gene TRBV5-1 combines with J gene TRBJ2-3; 15 bases agree with TRBD2. The germline gives CDR1 SGHRS, CDR2 YFSETQ. With 4 bases clipped from V and 6 bases from J, the junction kept 6 bases outside the gene matches. This CDR3 spans 16 amino acids. This CDR3 reads CASSTGTSGGSDTQYF. The part of the CDR3 DNA that was read is TGCGCCAGCAGCACCGGGACTAGCGGGGGGAGCGATACG.

This clone was seen ten or more times. Sequencing ends 3 residues short of the CDR3 end; the germline J gene provides the rest. This sequence joins TRBV6-1 and TRBJ2-1; D is perhaps TRBD2 (5 bases). Trimming cost V 4 bases and J 6 bases, with 19 bases left between them. In germline, CDR1 is MNHNS, CDR2 SASEGT. The CDR3 contains 16 residues. The CDR3 sequence is CASSGVTTLAGNEQFF. The part of the CDR3 DNA that was read is TGTGCCAGCAGTGGGGTCACGACGTTGGCGGGCAATGAG.

This clone was counted many times. With the read ending 3 residues before the CDR3 end, the germline J gene is used to fill in that end. The chain links TRBV20-1 to TRBJ2-1, with 12 bases that match TRBD2. With 8 bases clipped from V and 9 bases from J, the junction kept 5 bases outside the gene matches. The CDR3 length is 12 residues. Germline V CDR1 and CDR2: DFQATT, SNEGSKA (reference sequence). The sequenced CDR3 bases are TGCAGTCAGCCGGGACTAGCGGGTGAG. It translates to CSQPGLAGE. The full-length CDR3 reads as CSQPGLAGEQFF.

This clone was recorded at least ten times. The CDR3 end lies 3 residues beyond the end of the read and is filled in from the germline J gene. V and J are TRBV18 and TRBJ2-7; the match to TRBD2 covers 7 bases. Germline V gene data show CDR1 as KGHSH and CDR2 as LQKENI. CDR3 size: 15 residues. The ends lost 2 bases at V and 5 bases at J; junction bases unmatched: 9. CDR3 DNA, as far as it was read: TGTGCCAGCTCACCAGGGAGGGGTTCGAGGAACGAG. Amino acid sequence: CASSPGRGSRNE. The CDR3 as a whole reads CASSPGRGSRNEQYF.

This clone came up many times. The read ends 3 residues early relative to the CDR3; the germline J gene fills the gap. The chain couples TRBV20-1 to TRBJ2-3; D is perhaps TRBD1 (5 bases). The CDR3 loop spans 12 amino acids. CDR1 and CDR2 from the germline V gene are DFQATT and SNEGSKA (reference sequence). V shed 6 bases and J shed 2 bases, with 9 bases lying between them. The sequenced part of the CDR3 DNA is TGCAGTGCGGGGCCACCCACAGATACG. Its protein is CSAGPPTDT. The CDR3 as a whole reads CSAGPPTDTQYF.

This clone occurred many times. The sequence runs out 3 residues before the end of the CDR3; the remainder is reconstructed from the germline J gene. The gene calls are TRBV18 and TRBJ2-1, with D perhaps TRBD2 (5 bases). V shed 4 bases and J shed 4 bases, with 11 bases lying between them. The germline V gene encodes CDR1 KGHSH and CDR2 LQKENI. There are 14 residues in the CDR3. CDR3 protein: CASSLATSYNEQFF. CDR3 bases read: TGTGCCAGCTCACTAGCGACGTCGTACAATGAG.

This clone appeared many times. Read data end 3 residues before the CDR3 end; the end is taken from the germline J gene. The J gene is TRBJ2-3, the V gene TRBV5-1, with 7 bases aligning to TRBD2. The CDR3 consists of 16 residues. Germline-derived CDR1 and CDR2 are SGHRS and YFSETQ. J gave up 0 bases and V 2 bases, and 6 bases lay outside the gene matches. CDR3 residues: CASSLSGASSTDTQYF. The part of the CDR3 DNA that was read is TGCGCCAGCAGCTTAAGCGGGGCCTCTAGCACAGATACG.

Ten or more counts support this clone. The CDR3 goes on 3 residues after the read ends, and that part is filled in from the germline J gene. The chain carries TRBV7-3 and TRBJ2-3; TRBD1 is a possible D gene (6 bases). Germline V gene data show CDR1 as SGHTA and CDR2 as FQGTGA. V shed 5 bases and J shed 3 bases, with 18 bases lying between them. This CDR3 is 16 amino acids long. The covered CDR3 bases are TGTGCCAGCAGCCCTGCTGGGGGCGCGGAGACAGATACG. As protein: CASSPAGGAETDT. The whole CDR3 region reads CASSPAGGAETDTQYF.

This clone was counted a few times. Read sequence stops 3 residues before the CDR3 end, and the germline J gene provides the missing end. The V gene is TRBV29-1, the J gene TRBJ1-3; D unclear. Germline CDR1 reads SQVTM; CDR2 reads ANQGSEA. The CDR3 has 12 amino acids. The V end was cut by 6 bases, the J end by 0 bases, with 6 bases between. The CDR3 bases that were read are TGCAGCGTAGGTACCTCTGGAAACACC. It codes for CSVGTSGNT. The full CDR3 protein is CSVGTSGNTIYF.

This clone was observed at least ten times. From the germline J gene comes the end of the CDR3, since the read stops 3 residues before it. The chain carries TRBV30 and TRBJ2-7; D remains ambiguous. CDR3 length: 13 amino acids. The germline V gene encodes CDR1 GTSNPN and CDR2 SVGIG (reference sequence). V lost 0 bases to trimming and J lost 2 bases, with 8 bases between them. The CDR3 sequence is CAWSVPDPYEQYF. The sequenced CDR3 bases are TGTGCCTGGAGTGTACCAGATCCCTACGAG.

This clone was seen at least ten times. The missing CDR3 end, 3 residues past where the read stops, is filled in from the germline J gene. The chain couples TRBV19 to TRBJ2-3; D may be TRBD2 (6 bases). The ends were cut back, 3 bases at V and 4 bases at J, with 11 bases in the middle. Germline V gene data show CDR1 as LNHDA and CDR2 as SQIVND (reference sequence). The CDR3 is 14 amino acids. CDR3 DNA (partial): TGTGCCAGTAGTATGGCGGGGCGAGCAGATACG. This codes for CASSMAGRADT. The complete CDR3 reads CASSMAGRADTQYF.

This clone appeared many times. The read finishes 3 residues shy of the CDR3 end, and the germline J gene is used to complete it. The chain has TRBV10-1 and TRBJ2-7; D is ambiguous. CDR1 is WNHNN and CDR2 is SYGVQD in the germline V gene (reference sequence). The CDR3 is made up of 13 amino acids. With 2 bases removed from V and 3 bases from J, the gap between germline ends came to 8 bases. CDR3 sequence: CASSENMNYEQYF. Partial CDR3 DNA: TGCGCCAGCAGTGAGAACATGAACTACGAG.

Notes on this clone: From the germline J gene comes the end of the CDR3, since the read stops 3 residues before it. This sequence joins TRBV5-6 and TRBJ1-2; unclear D gene. Germline V CDR1 and CDR2: SGHDT, YYEEEE. The CDR3 contains 11 residues. V lost 4 bases to trimming and J lost 7 bases, with 8 bases between them. The CDR3 here is CASSRNSGYTF. The sequenced part of the CDR3 DNA is TGTGCCAGCAGCCGCAACAGTGGC.

There are many counts of this clone. The CDR3 is cut off 3 residues early in the read; its end comes from the germline J gene. The chain has TRBV5-6 and TRBJ2-7; perhaps TRBD1 as D (6 bases). Trimming took 0 bases from V and 0 from J, leaving 10 bases between them. CDR1 SGHDT and CDR2 YYEEEE come from the germline V gene. The CDR3 has 15 amino acids. CDR3 region: CASSLVPGASYEQYF. The CDR3 DNA, read in part, is TGTGCCAGCAGCTTGGTCCCAGGGGCCTCCTACGAG.

Many counts were recorded for this clone. The read comes to an end 3 residues before the CDR3 does, leaving the germline J gene to fill in the end. The rearrangement links TRBV7-3 to TRBJ2-2; TRBD2 matches at 11 bases. The CDR3 spans 17 residues. J lost 6 bases, V lost 1 base, and 7 bases had no gene match. CDR1 is SGHTA, CDR2 FQGTGA, per germline. The CDR3 is CASSLIATSGKAGELFF. CDR3 DNA (partial): TGTGCCAGCAGCTTAATCGCGACTAGCGGGAAGGCCGGGGAG. Combining the CDR3 with reference TRBV7-3 and TRBJ2-2 gives the whole variable domain GAGVSQTPSNKVTEKGKYVELRCDPISGHTALYWYRQSLGQGPEFLIYFQGTGAADDSGLPNDRFFAVRPEGSVSTLKIQRTERGDSAVYLCASSLIATSGKAGELFFGEGSRLTVL.

This clone was counted many times. The CDR3 end lies 3 residues beyond the end of the read and is filled in from the germline J gene. The rearrangement uses TRBV5-1 and TRBJ2-1, with 7 bases identical to TRBD2. The ends lost 4 bases at V and 9 bases at J; junction bases unmatched: 16. The CDR3 is made up of 16 amino acids. CDR1 and CDR2 (germline): SGHRS, YFSETQ. The CDR3 loop is CASSPLRGGDYGEQFF. Partial CDR3 DNA: TGCGCCAGCAGCCCGTTGAGGGGAGGGGATTATGGTGAG.

This clone has more than one count but fewer than ten. The CDR3 is cut off 3 residues early in the read; its end comes from the germline J gene. This chain joins TRBV30 and TRBJ1-1, with D possibly TRBD1 on 5 matching bases. The CDR3 totals 12 residues. Germline CDR1 GTSNPN, CDR2 SVGIG (reference sequence). Here the CDR3 reads CAWSQWPGEAFF. The part of the CDR3 DNA that was read is TGTGCCTGGAGCCAATGGCCAGGGGAA. The full variable domain, its missing parts supplied by reference TRBV30 and TRBJ1-1, is SQTIHQWPATLVQPVGSPLSLECTVEGTSNPNLYWYRQAAGRGLQLLFYSVGIGQISSEVPQNLSASRPQDRQFILSSKKLLLSDSGFYLCAWSQWPGEAFFGQGTRLTVV.

This clone was counted at least ten times. From the germline J gene comes the end of the CDR3, since the read stops 3 residues before it. The J gene is TRBJ2-5, the V gene TRBV7-3, with 8 bases fitting TRBD2. The V gene's germline CDR1 is SGHTA and CDR2 FQGTGA. The length of the CDR3 is 14 residues. Trimming took 2 bases from V and 5 from J; bases not matched to a gene: 4. CDR3: CASSLGGGRETQYF. The sequenced part of the CDR3 DNA is TGTGCCAGCAGCTTAGGGGGCGGGAGGGAGACC.

In the case of this clone: The read finishes 3 residues shy of the CDR3 end, and the germline J gene is used to complete it. The chain has TRBV13 and TRBJ2-6, with 10 bases fitting TRBD1. CDR3 length: 20 amino acids. Germline CDR1 reads PRHDT; CDR2 reads FYEKMQ (reference sequence). Trimming took 4 bases from V and 1 from J; bases not matched to a gene: 13. This chain's CDR3 is CASSSLPGQGFGSGANVLTF. The CDR3 bases that were read are TGTGCCAGCAGCTCCTTACCGGGACAGGGGTTCGGATCTGGGGCCAACGTC.

The sample holds a few counts of this clone. Sequencing ends 3 residues short of the CDR3 end; the germline J gene provides the rest. The V call is TRBV20-1, the J call TRBJ2-7; 11 bases fit TRBD2. The trim removed 6 bases at V and 2 bases at J, leaving 9 bases unmatched. The CDR3 is made up of 15 amino acids. Germline loops: CDR1 DFQATT, CDR2 SNEGSKA (reference sequence). The CDR3 bases that were read are TGCAGTGCCGGCGGGACTAGCGGAGGGGCCTACGAG. This codes for CSAGGTSGGAYE. The full CDR3 protein reads CSAGGTSGGAYEQYF.